This TCR beta chain was observed in a study of human T cells and chemical hapten exposure. The overall study: Readings were taken at 6 days from patch tests that had applied 0.01% DPC to the upper back.

A single record per CDR3 protein comes from TCRdb applying MiXCR to the RACE reads. The table records roughly 43,000 distinct CDR3 sequences, 8.5% to 10% of them present only once. This clonotype was detected many times. Noted time point: patch test 2, 6 weeks after DPC sensitization. Regarding treatment: therapeutic diphenylcyclopropenone sensitization with weekly scalp DPC. Unfractionated whole blood was the source from which total RNA was extracted. This receptor was identified in a woman in her twenties or thirties with alopecia areata. Some clones in this sample may be carry-over from other donors' samples. Sample: whole blood, taken in connection with sensitization to the hapten diphenylcyclopropenone (DPC).

The CDR3 reads CASSMGLDFTQYF. CDR3 DNA sequence: TGTGCCAGCAGCATGGGACTTGATTTTACGCAGTATTTT. This chain joins TRBV7-9 and TRBJ2-3, with D possibly matching TRBD2 (6 bases). The CDR3 is 13 residues long. The V gene lost 5 bases and the J gene lost 8 bases, with 14 bases spanning the gap. Germline-derived CDR1 and CDR2 are SEHNR and FQNEAQ (reference sequence).